This TCR beta chain was found in a study of blood T cell repertoires in COVID-19. The germline CDR1 and CDR2 sequences are SGDLS and YYNGEE. After removal of 4 bases from V and 6 bases from J, the junction contained 6 bases not matched to a gene. The CDR3 runs to 15 residues. Assay: immunoSEQ multiplex PCR; the TCRdb copy retains only in-frame clones and omits some. The sample lists a few hundred thousand clones; 89% were seen once. Only one count was recorded for this clone. The V gene is TRBV9, the J gene TRBJ2-3, with TRBD2 matching 12 bases. The clonotype comes from a woman in her forties who had recovered from COVID-19. Input material: peripheral blood. CDR3: CASSPSGGAVDTQYF. CDR3 bases: TGTGCCAGCAGCCCTAGCGGGGGGGCCGTGGATACGCAGTATTTT. Drawing the rest from reference TRBV9 and TRBJ2-3, the complete variable domain is DSGVTQTPKHLITATGQRVTLRCSPRSGDLSVYWYQQSLDQGLQFLIQYYNGEERAKGNILERFSAQQFPDLHSELNLSSLELGDSALYFCASSPSGGAVDTQYFGPGTRLTVL.